The clone carrying this T cell receptor (beta chain) was detected only a few times. Its antigen remains unidentified. MiXCR, applied by TCRdb to the 5' RACE reads, yields one record per CDR3 protein. Of 400,000 to 550,000 distinct CDR3 sequences listed, approximately 22% are singletons. The data originate from a study of identical twins. This CDR3 contains 14 residues. The germline V and J ends were trimmed by 10 bases and 1 base, with 14 bases remaining between them. Study observations and caveats: A lower insertion count was a feature of abundant cord blood beta clonotypes, with no such feature in memory repertoires.

A further study also used this sample, focusing on T cells expressing NK-cell markers. That source notes: The leading position in the CD3+CD56-NKG2C+ fraction of a handful of donors also went to these clonotypes. What remained unclear was the HCMV specificity of expanded NKG2C+ T cell clones.

The V gene is TRBV12-3 or TRBV12-4, the J gene TRBJ1-3; the D gene is possibly TRBD1 (5 bases). Sequencing was performed on CD4+ T cells sorted from blood. This receptor was obtained from a woman under 30 in good health. The CDR3 loop is CATLRDSSGNTIYF. The DNA of the CDR3 is TGTGCCACATTGAGGGACTCGTCTGGAAACACCATATATTTT.